The rows below give T cell receptor beta chains drawn from one sample of a study of PD-1 blockade in classical Hodgkin lymphoma. Data came from immunoSEQ multiplex PCR; TCRdb stores just in-frame clones and leaves some out. The sample records about 27,000 clones, about 86% being singletons. Here the sequenced sample was CD8+ T cells from blood, taken at baseline. The origin of the receptors is a human donor with classical Hodgkin lymphoma. CDR3s include the opening cysteine and the closing phenylalanine or tryptophan. D genes are given only for firm matches. Clone size is shown for a subset of rows, as once, few, many or a class of expanded clone.

size: NA
V: TRBV7-3
J: TRBJ2-2
D: NA
DNA: TGTGCCAGCAGCTTAACTGCTGGAGGGCGGTTCACCGGGGAGCTGTTTTTT
CDR3: CASSLTAGGRFTGELFF

size: once
V: TRBV5-6
J: TRBJ1-5
D: NA
DNA: TGTGCCAGCAGCTTGGCCGGGACGGGGATGGGCAATCAGCCCCAGCATTTT
CDR3: CASSLAGTGMGNQPQHF

size: NA
V: TRBV5-1
J: TRBJ1-1
D: NA
DNA: TGCGCCAGCAGCTCGGAGGGGGGTTGGACTGAAGCTTTCTTT
CDR3: CASSSEGGWTEAFF

size: NA
V: TRBV19
J: TRBJ2-5
D: TRBD1
DNA: TGTGCCAGTAGTATGGCGGGACAGGGGGCAGGAGAGACCCAGTACTTC
CDR3: CASSMAGQGAGETQYF

size: NA
V: TRBV7-3
J: TRBJ2-3
D: NA
DNA: TGTGCCAGCAGCTTATCGAATCGGGGGAGAGCGGATACGCAGTATTTT
CDR3: CASSLSNRGRADTQYF

size: NA
V: TRBV28
J: TRBJ2-3
D: NA
DNA: TGTGCCAGCTCCTCTGGAGTTCGGAGCACAGATACGCAGTATTTT
CDR3: CASSSGVRSTDTQYF

size: NA
V: TRBV6-5
J: TRBJ2-5
D: TRBD2
DNA: TGTGCCAGCGGGTTGGGGACTAGTGGCCTGGAGACCCAGTACTTC
CDR3: CASGLGTSGLETQYF

size: once
V: TRBV14
J: TRBJ2-7
D: TRBD2
DNA: TGTGCCAGCAGCCAAGATGTTAGCGGGGGATCCTACGAGCAGTACTTC
CDR3: CASSQDVSGGSYEQYF

size: NA
V: TRBV13
J: TRBJ2-1
D: NA
DNA: TGTGCCAGCTCACGGGAGACCCACAATGAGCAGTTCTTC
CDR3: CASSRETHNEQFF

size: NA
V: TRBV13
J: TRBJ2-1
D: NA
DNA: TGTGCCAGCAGCTTGTGGGGTTCCCACGAGCAGTTCTTC
CDR3: CASSLWGSHEQFF

size: NA
V: TRBV10-3
J: TRBJ2-2
D: NA
DNA: TGTGCCATCAGCCGTACCGACTCGTCCGCCGGGGAGCTGTTTTTT
CDR3: CAISRTDSSAGELFF

size: NA
V: TRBV27
J: TRBJ2-2
D: NA
DNA: TGTGCCAGCAGTTTAAGGAGTATAGCTAGCTCGAACACCGGGGAGCTGTTTTTT
CDR3: CASSLRSIASSNTGELFF

size: NA
V: TRBV6-6
J: TRBJ2-7
D: NA
DNA: TGTGCCAGCAGTTACTCGATTGCAGGGGGAGGGGAGCAGTACTTC
CDR3: CASSYSIAGGGEQYF

size: NA
V: TRBV5-1
J: TRBJ1-1
D: NA
DNA: TGCGCCAGCAGCTTGGTTAGGGACACTGAAGCTTTCTTT
CDR3: CASSLVRDTEAFF

size: NA
V: TRBV7-9
J: TRBJ2-2
D: NA
DNA: TGTGCCAGCAGTTTCGACAGGGAGCTGTTTTTT
CDR3: CASSFDRELFF

size: few
V: TRBV4-1
J: TRBJ1-1
D: NA
DNA: TGCGCCAGCAGCCAAGCCAACAAACTTGAAGCTTTCTTT
CDR3: CASSQANKLEAFF

size: few
V: TRBV5-4
J: TRBJ2-5
D: NA
DNA: TGTGCCAGCAGCTTGCCGCACAGTGTCACCCAGTACTTC
CDR3: CASSLPHSVTQYF

size: NA
V: TRBV28
J: TRBJ2-2
D: NA
DNA: TGTGCCAGCACGACGGACGCTACGGGGACCGGGGAGCTGTTTTTT
CDR3: CASTTDATGTGELFF

size: NA
V: TRBV28
J: TRBJ2-4
D: NA
DNA: TGTGCCAGCAGTGGTCCAAACCTAGCCAAAAACATTCAGTACTTC
CDR3: CASSGPNLAKNIQYF

size: NA
V: TRBV6-1
J: TRBJ2-7
D: NA
DNA: TGTGCCGGTGGCGCCTACGAGCAGTACTTC
CDR3: CAGGAYEQYF

size: NA
V: TRBV5-4
J: TRBJ2-7
D: NA
DNA: TGTGCCAGCCTCAGGCCAAACACCTACGAGCAGTACTTC
CDR3: CASLRPNTYEQYF

size: NA
V: TRBV14
J: TRBJ1-1
D: NA
DNA: TGTGCCAGCAGCCGGAGGGGCGGGAACACTGAAGCTTTCTTT
CDR3: CASSRRGGNTEAFF

size: NA
V: TRBV7-9
J: TRBJ2-7
D: NA
DNA: TGTGCCAGCAGCATCCAGGGATCCTCCTACGAGCAGTACTTC
CDR3: CASSIQGSSYEQYF

size: once
V: TRBV15
J: TRBJ1-1
D: NA
DNA: TGTGCCACCAGCAGCCTGAAGACAGGTGAAGCTTTCTTT
CDR3: CATSSLKTGEAFF

size: NA
V: TRBV7-2
J: TRBJ2-1
D: NA
DNA: TGTGCCAGCAGCCGAAATTTGGGGAAGGGGATTGAGCAGTTCTTC
CDR3: CASSRNLGKGIEQFF

size: NA
V: TRBV5-5
J: TRBJ2-7
D: NA
DNA: TGTGCCAGCAGCTCCAGACTGGACCTTTACTACGAGCAGTACTTC
CDR3: CASSSRLDLYYEQYF

size: NA
V: TRBV27
J: TRBJ2-7
D: NA
DNA: TGTGCCAGCAGTTGGAGGGAAGGGGTCTCCTACGAGCAGTACTTC
CDR3: CASSWREGVSYEQYF

size: NA
V: TRBV28
J: TRBJ1-1
D: NA
DNA: TGTGCCAGCGCCTGGGCCGTCGGGGCCACTGAAGCTTTCTTT
CDR3: CASAWAVGATEAFF

size: NA
V: TRBV29-1
J: TRBJ2-5
D: NA
DNA: TGCAGCGTTGAATGCTTTGGCATAGGAGAGGGGGAGACCCAGTACTTC
CDR3: CSVECFGIGEGETQYF

size: NA
V: TRBV29-1
J: TRBJ2-3
D: TRBD2
DNA: TGCAGCGTTGCTAGCGGGAGTGAGGCAGATACGCAGTATTTT
CDR3: CSVASGSEADTQYF

size: NA
V: TRBV7-2
J: TRBJ2-3
D: NA
DNA: TGTGCCAGCAGCTCCGCGCGGACAGATACGCAGTATTTT
CDR3: CASSSARTDTQYF

size: NA
V: TRBV5-5
J: TRBJ2-7
D: NA
DNA: TGTGCCAGCAGCCAGGACAATTACTACGAGCAGTACTTC
CDR3: CASSQDNYYEQYF

size: NA
V: TRBV2
J: TRBJ1-5
D: NA
DNA: TGTGCCAGCAGTGACTCGGACAGACGCAATCAGCCCCAGCATTTT
CDR3: CASSDSDRRNQPQHF

size: NA
V: TRBV4-1
J: TRBJ2-2
D: NA
DNA: TGCGCCAGCAGCCAAAGGCAGACGAACACCGGGGAGCTGTTTTTT
CDR3: CASSQRQTNTGELFF

size: once
V: TRBV9
J: TRBJ1-1
D: NA
DNA: TGTGCCAGCAGCGTCTCAGGGGCCCTGAACACTGAAGCTTTCTTT
CDR3: CASSVSGALNTEAFF

size: NA
V: TRBV4-1
J: TRBJ1-5
D: NA
DNA: TGCGCCAGCAGCTTGGAGGGGGATCAGCCCCAGCATTTT
CDR3: CASSLEGDQPQHF

size: NA
V: TRBV6-5
J: TRBJ1-1
D: TRBD1
DNA: TGTGCCAGCAGCGCCGGGACAGGGGCCACTGAAGCTTTCTTT
CDR3: CASSAGTGATEAFF

size: few
V: TRBV20-1
J: TRBJ1-4
D: NA
DNA: TGCAGTGCTAACAGTGAAAAACTGTTTTTT
CDR3: CSANSEKLFF

size: NA
V: TRBV28
J: TRBJ2-1
D: NA
DNA: TGTGCCAGCAGGCCTAGCGTTGCCTACAATGAGCAGTTCTTC
CDR3: CASRPSVAYNEQFF

size: NA
V: TRBV27
J: TRBJ2-3
D: TRBD2
DNA: TGTGCCAGCAGTCTTGGGACTACCTGGCCCACAGATACGCAGTATTTT
CDR3: CASSLGTTWPTDTQYF

size: once
V: TRBV6-1
J: TRBJ2-7
D: TRBD2
DNA: TGTGCCAGCAAACCGGGACTAGCAGCTTCCTACGAGCAGTACTTC
CDR3: CASKPGLAASYEQYF

size: few
V: TRBV6-5
J: TRBJ2-3
D: NA
DNA: TGTGCCAGCAGTTACTCGGCAGGTAGAACAGATACGCAGTATTTT
CDR3: CASSYSAGRTDTQYF

size: NA
V: TRBV7-9
J: TRBJ2-3
D: NA
DNA: TGTGCCAGCAGCTCAAGGATGGGGTCCACAGATACGCAGTATTTT
CDR3: CASSSRMGSTDTQYF

size: NA
V: TRBV15
J: TRBJ2-7
D: NA
DNA: TGTGCCACCAGCACTAATTCTGAGCAGTACTTC
CDR3: CATSTNSEQYF

size: NA
V: TRBV7-9
J: TRBJ2-4
D: TRBD1
DNA: TGTGCCAGCAGCTTACGAAACCCGGGACAGCAAAACATTCAGTACTTC
CDR3: CASSLRNPGQQNIQYF

size: NA
V: TRBV9
J: TRBJ2-5
D: NA
DNA: TGTGCCAGCACCGCCCAAGACTGGGGGACCCAGTACTTC
CDR3: CASTAQDWGTQYF

size: NA
V: TRBV25-1
J: TRBJ2-1
D: TRBD2
DNA: TGTGCCAGCAGTCGAGCGGGAGCTCGGAATGAGCAGTTCTTC
CDR3: CASSRAGARNEQFF

size: NA
V: TRBV5-6
J: TRBJ2-1
D: TRBD2
DNA: TGTGCCAGCAGCTTGGTTACCGGGGGGAATGAGCAGTTCTTC
CDR3: CASSLVTGGNEQFF

size: NA
V: TRBV19
J: TRBJ2-3
D: NA
DNA: TGTGCCAGTAGTATTAGGGCCGGCAGGCCGAAAGGGGATACGCAGTATTTT
CDR3: CASSIRAGRPKGDTQYF

size: NA
V: TRBV27
J: TRBJ2-2
D: NA
DNA: TGTGCCAGCAGAGGGAACACCGGGGAGCTGTTTTTT
CDR3: CASRGNTGELFF

size: NA
V: TRBV6-6
J: TRBJ1-1
D: NA
DNA: TGTGCCACGTACGGTCCACGGATTGAAGCTTTCTTT
CDR3: CATYGPRIEAFF

size: NA
V: TRBV6-1
J: TRBJ2-3
D: NA
DNA: TGTGCCAGCAGTGAAGCAGTCGCGGGACTTCAGTCAGATACGCAGTATTTT
CDR3: CASSEAVAGLQSDTQYF

size: NA
V: TRBV27
J: TRBJ2-3
D: TRBD2
DNA: TGTGCCAGCACGCCTAGCGGGAGAGGAGGGGGCACAGATACGCAGTATTTT
CDR3: CASTPSGRGGGTDTQYF

size: NA
V: TRBV10-2
J: TRBJ2-7
D: NA
DNA: TGCGCCAGCAGTGAGTCTTACGAGCAGTACTTC
CDR3: CASSESYEQYF

size: NA
V: TRBV27
J: TRBJ2-7
D: NA
DNA: TGTGCCAGCAGTTTAGCCGGGTGGGGCGAGCAGTACTTC
CDR3: CASSLAGWGEQYF

size: NA
V: TRBV28
J: TRBJ2-7
D: TRBD2
DNA: TGTGCCAGCAGTTACTCGCTAGCGGGGATCTACGAGCAGTACTTC
CDR3: CASSYSLAGIYEQYF

size: few
V: TRBV27
J: TRBJ1-2
D: NA
DNA: TGTGCCAGCAGTTTATTCGCAGGGGCCGGCTACACCTTC
CDR3: CASSLFAGAGYTF

size: NA
V: TRBV6-4
J: TRBJ2-7
D: NA
DNA: TGTGCCAGCAGAGGCCGGGACTCCCCATTCTACGAGCAGTACTTC
CDR3: CASRGRDSPFYEQYF

size: few
V: TRBV4-1
J: TRBJ1-1
D: TRBD1
DNA: TGCGCCAGCCTAACCGGGACAGGGGGCATGAACACTGAAGCTTTCTTT
CDR3: CASLTGTGGMNTEAFF